The table lists the clone carrying this T cell receptor beta chain with many counts. Its antigen is unidentified. The record originates from a study of Graves' ophthalmopathy and Graves' hyperthyroidism. Transcripts of RNA were the source for amplifying TCR beta CDR3 regions. The workflow started with a first-round RT-PCR run with HTBI primers and then moved on to a second-round multiplex PCR. TCRdb processed the multiplex PCR reads anew with MiXCR; each CDR3 protein has one entry. The sample records 650,000 to 900,000 distinct CDR3 sequences, about 44% being singletons. Germline CDR1 is LNHNV and CDR2 is YYDKDF (reference sequence). The CDR3 sequence is 16 residues long. Trimming removed 1 base from V and 4 bases from J, with 16 bases in between. Findings and caveats of the study: Sensitivity of about 67% and specificity of about 72% were achieved by the model that predicted ophthalmopathy progression. The blood repertoire also included most expanded thyroid clonotypes above 0.001 frequency.

Sequenced material: peripheral blood. The receptor comes from an adult man with Graves' ophthalmopathy. The chain combines TRBV15 with TRBJ1-2; D is possibly TRBD1 (5 bases). Here the CDR3 DNA reads TGTGCCACCAGCAGAGGCGGGGGTTCAAGAGGCTATGGCTACACCTTC. It encodes CATSRGGGSRGYGYTF.